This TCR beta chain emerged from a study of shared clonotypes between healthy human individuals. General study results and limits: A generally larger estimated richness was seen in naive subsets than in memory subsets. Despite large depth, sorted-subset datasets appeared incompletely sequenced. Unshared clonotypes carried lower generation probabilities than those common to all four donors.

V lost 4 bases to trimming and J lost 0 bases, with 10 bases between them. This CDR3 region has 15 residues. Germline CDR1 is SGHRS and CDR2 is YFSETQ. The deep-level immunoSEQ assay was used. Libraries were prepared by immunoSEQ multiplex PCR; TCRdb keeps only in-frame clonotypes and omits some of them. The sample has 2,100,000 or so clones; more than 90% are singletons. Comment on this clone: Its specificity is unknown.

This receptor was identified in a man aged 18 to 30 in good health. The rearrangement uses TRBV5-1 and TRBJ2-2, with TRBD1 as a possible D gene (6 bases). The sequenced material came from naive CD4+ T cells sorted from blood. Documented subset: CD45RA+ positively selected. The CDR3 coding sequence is TGCGCCAGCAGCGGGGCAGGGGCGAACACCGGGGAGCTGTTTTTT. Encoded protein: CASSGAGANTGELFF.